The next 8 T cell receptor beta chains were all read from a single sample in a study of blood T cell repertoires in COVID-19. Assay used: immunoSEQ multiplex PCR; TCRdb lists only in-frame clones, some missing. This sample carries 150,000 to 200,000 clones, approximately 89% of them seen once, and the ten largest clones take 2% to 3%. The material sequenced was peripheral blood. The receptors come from a man aged 40-55 years with active or convalescent COVID-19.

The chain joins TRBV10-3 to TRBJ1-4, with D possibly being TRBD1 (5 bases). This CDR3 region has 15 residues. Germline V gene data show CDR1 as ENHRY and CDR2 as SYGVKD. V gave up 0 bases and J gave up 4 bases, with 9 bases separating them. CDR3 protein: CAISESKQVNEKLFF. For the CDR3, the DNA is TGTGCCATCAGTGAGTCAAAACAGGTTAATGAAAAACTGTTTTTT.

This rearrangement joins TRBV27 to TRBJ2-7; 7 bases fit TRBD1. Losses at the gene ends were 6 bases for V and 2 bases for J; bases not matched to a gene: 4. Germline V gene sequence: CDR1 MNHEY, CDR2 SMNVEV (reference sequence). CDR3 length: 13 amino acids. The CDR3 nucleotides are TGTGCCAGCAGGAGACAGGGTCCCTACGAGCAGTACTTC. Protein sequence: CASRRQGPYEQYF.

The chain employs TRBV24-1 and TRBJ1-1, with TRBD1 matching 9 bases. The junction had 6 bases not matched to a gene; V was cut back by 3 bases and J by 8 bases. This CDR3 region has 14 residues. Germline loops: CDR1 KGHDR, CDR2 SFDVKD. CDR3 region: CATSDPRDREEAFF. CDR3 sequence (DNA): TGTGCCACCAGTGATCCGAGGGACAGGGAAGAAGCTTTCTTT.

This CDR3 is CASGLVPGGSEAFF. The CDR3 region has the DNA TGTGCTAGTGGTTTGGTACCGGGGGGCTCTGAAGCTTTCTTT. The genes are TRBV12-5 and TRBJ1-1, with TRBD1 as a possible D gene (6 bases). The germline V gene encodes CDR1 LGHNT and CDR2 FRNRAP. The CDR3 extends over 14 amino acids. V lost 0 bases and J lost 6, with 11 bases in between.

This sequence joins TRBV27 and TRBJ2-2, with 7 bases matching TRBD1. J lost 0 bases, V lost 0 bases, and 4 bases had no gene match. CDR1 is MNHEY, CDR2 SMNVEV, per germline (reference sequence). This CDR3 has 17 amino acids. The CDR3 DNA sequence: TGTGCCAGCAGTTTATCCGCCGGGACAGCGAACACCGGGGAGCTGTTTTTT. It translates to CASSLSAGTANTGELFF.

V gene TRBV7-6 combines with J gene TRBJ1-5, with TRBD1 matching over 7 bases. The CDR3 extends over 15 amino acids. Trimming took 1 base from V and 4 from J; bases not matched to a gene: 4. Germline CDR1 reads SGHVS; CDR2 reads FNYEAQ. Written as DNA, the CDR3 is TGTGCCAGCAGCTTAGGGACAGGAGTAAATCAGCCCCAGCATTTT. It specifies CASSLGTGVNQPQHF.

This chain uses TRBV6-1 with TRBJ2-2; 8 positions match TRBD1. Trimming took 2 bases from V and 7 from J; bases not matched to a gene: 6. The CDR3 consists of 15 residues. CDR1 is MNHNS and CDR2 is SASEGT in the germline V gene. CDR3 in amino acids: CASSEIQGADGELFF. The CDR3 DNA sequence: TGTGCCAGCAGTGAAATCCAGGGGGCGGACGGGGAGCTGTTTTTT.

V gene TRBV5-6 combines with J gene TRBJ1-2; perhaps TRBD1 as D (6 bases). The CDR3 covers 16 residues. With 6 bases removed from V and 0 bases from J, the gap between germline ends came to 18 bases. Germline values: CDR1 SGHDT, CDR2 YYEEEE. CDR3 sequence: CASNRGGQRTNYGYTF. For the CDR3, the DNA is TGTGCCAGCAACCGGGGGGGGCAGCGAACTAACTATGGCTACACCTTC.